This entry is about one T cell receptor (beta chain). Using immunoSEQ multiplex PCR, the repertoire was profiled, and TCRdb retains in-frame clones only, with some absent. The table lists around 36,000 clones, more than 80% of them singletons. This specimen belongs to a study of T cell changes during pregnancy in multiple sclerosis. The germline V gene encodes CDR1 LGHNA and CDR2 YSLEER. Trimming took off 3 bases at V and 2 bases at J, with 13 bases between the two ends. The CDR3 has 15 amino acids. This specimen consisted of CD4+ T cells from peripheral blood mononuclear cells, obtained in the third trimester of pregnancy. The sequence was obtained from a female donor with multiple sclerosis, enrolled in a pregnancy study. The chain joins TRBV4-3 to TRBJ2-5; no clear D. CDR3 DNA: TGCGCCAGCAGCCATCGAGCACAGTCTCAAGAGACCCAGTACTTC. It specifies CASSHRAQSQETQYF.